This is a list of T cell receptor beta chains from one sample in a study of identical twins. TCRdb reprocessed the 5' RACE reads via MiXCR and lists one record per CDR3 protein. The data hold 700,000 to 950,000 distinct CDR3 sequences, with about 12% observed a single time. These sequences were also reported in another study, on yellow fever vaccine responses in identical twins.

Sequenced input: PBMCs. Source of these receptors: a woman in her late teens or twenties in good health. The conserved cysteine and the conserved F or W are not part of the CDR3 here. The D gene is left open where the match is weak.

V gene,D gene,CDR3 length,CDR3 protein
TRBV4-1,.,13,ASSQDGAAREPQH
TRBV29-1,TRBD2,21,SVGMGLAGLPQRTSRSYNEQF
TRBV10-3,.,9,ATTGTYEQF
TRBV28,.,13,ASSSLAEIQETQY
TRBV7-8,.,14,ASSHRDHFEPDEAF
TRBV12-3/TRBV12-4,TRBD1,10,ASTSTGDGYT
TRBV6-4,TRBD2,14,ASSRPREDRGYEQY
TRBV18,TRBD1,12,ASQGQGKIDTQY
TRBV14,TRBD2,12,ASSLGGFSGELF
TRBV29-1,TRBD1,13,SVEETGGSYNEQF
TRBV6-1,.,12,ASSLGGSVDGRT
TRBV12-3/TRBV12-4,.,12,ASGGSPENTEAF
TRBV6-5,.,13,ASSYSFTPDETQY
TRBV7-9,TRBD1,14,ASSRDRARGANVLT
TRBV7-9,.,13,ASSPTGGDSYEQY
TRBV20-1,TRBD2,12,SAWTRVNTGELF
TRBV5-1,.,13,ASSPTGLSDHEQF
TRBV4-1,.,16,ASSPRGLHTSGTDTQY
TRBV2,.,14,ASRDTGMLPYNEQF
TRBV5-5,TRBD2,14,ASSFLVTSGSYEQY